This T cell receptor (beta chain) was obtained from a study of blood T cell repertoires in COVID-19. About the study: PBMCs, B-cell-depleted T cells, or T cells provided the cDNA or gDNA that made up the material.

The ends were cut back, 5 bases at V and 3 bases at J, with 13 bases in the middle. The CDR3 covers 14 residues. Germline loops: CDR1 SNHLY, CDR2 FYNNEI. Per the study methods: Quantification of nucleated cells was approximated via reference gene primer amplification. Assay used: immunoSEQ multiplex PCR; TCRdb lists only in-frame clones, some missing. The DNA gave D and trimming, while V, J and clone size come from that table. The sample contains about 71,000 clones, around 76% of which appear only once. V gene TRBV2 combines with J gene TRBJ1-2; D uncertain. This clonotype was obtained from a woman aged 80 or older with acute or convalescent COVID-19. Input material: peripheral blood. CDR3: CASSRDIGDYGYTF. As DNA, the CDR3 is TGTGCCAGCAGTAGAGATATTGGAGACTATGGCTACACCTTC. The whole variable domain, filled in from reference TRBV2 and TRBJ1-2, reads EPEVTQTPSHQVTQMGQEVILRCVPISNHLYFYWYRQILGQKVEFLVSFYNNEISEKSEIFDDQFSVERPDGSNFTLKIRSTKLEDSAMYFCASSRDIGDYGYTFGSGTRLTVV.